Given below is one T cell receptor (beta chain) in context. Its antigen specificity is not known. No clone much larger than this one lies a single base away; base qualities are absent. The source of the sample is a study of cytomegalovirus exposure and HLA in healthy donors (dated by TCRdb to about 2017). Regarding the complete study: According to an earlier analysis of 587 of the donors, 150 million to 200 million T cells yielded 117 million unique TCR beta sequences and about 280 Gb of sequence data. About 300 gigabases of sequencing data and approximately 93 million unique TCR sequences were included in an early release covering about 700 HLA-typed donors. Of the 350 to 400 genotyped donors, approximately 80% fell in the genetic ancestry cluster associated with self-reported Caucasian donors. The study was designed to test whether signatures of past pathogen exposure could be identified by cataloging public T cell receptors. The study profiled the T cell repertoires of 500 to 800 subjects by immunosequencing and related them to cytomegalovirus serostatus. Besides the first cohort of roughly 700 subjects, a separate validation cohort made up of 90 to 150 different subjects was used. To predict cytomegalovirus infection status, the study combined high-throughput TCR immunosequencing, statistical association of individual TCRs with disease status, and machine learning. To study patterns of TCR occurrence, a later analysis re-analyzed previously published TCR beta repertoires from more than 550 donors and added high-resolution HLA genotyping. Rather than drawing on any new phenotypic data, the later analysis identified candidate immune exposures from TCR beta sequences and the way those sequences occurred across donors. An earlier analysis of several hundred of the donors applied high-throughput TCR beta sequencing to assess whether each TCR beta V gene segment acted as functional or pseudogenic. Donor age, sex, ethnicity and CMV serostatus were collected together with the repertoire data. Genome-wide SNP genotypes for about 65% of the 666 donors were used in a later genetic analysis, which treated that subset as a discovery cohort. All discovery cohort repertoires had been generated using a single sequencing platform. Class I and class II HLA loci were covered by the typing at four-digit resolution. Typing coverage varied by locus: about 620-630 donors for A, B, C, DRB1 and DQB1; roughly 500 for DQA1; more than 600 for DPA1; under 490 for DPB1. Five DR-DQ haplotypes were treated as single units for association and clustering because of strong linkage in the cohort. Across under 500 genotyped donors of the cohort, an average of about 200,000 unique TCR beta nucleotide sequences per donor were sequenced, and roughly a sixth of those sequences were non-productive. Study-wide conclusions, independent of this receptor: Presence/absence analyses assumed roughly uniform sequencing depth across donors, an assumption that may not hold. A total of around 150 TCR beta chains were listed by the study as associated with cytomegalovirus. In a later analysis, TCR association rates were found to vary across HLA loci, with the most associated TCRs seen for DRB1 alleles and the fewest for HLA-C alleles. Assigning TCR associations to individual alleles was difficult when HLA alleles, especially DR and DQ, strongly co-occurred. Specific HLA alleles were associated with about 17,000 TCR beta sequences at a false discovery rate of 0.05 in a later analysis. In a later analysis, several top co-occurrence clusters were reported to appear linked to parvovirus B19, influenza, CMV and Epstein-Barr virus. Cytomegalovirus status was reported to be diagnosed by the classifier with high specificity and sensitivity in both the original and validation cohorts. The authors suggested that the approach could potentially be extended to other disease states and immunological phenotypes. A few of the identified cytomegalovirus-associated TCR beta chains were confirmed in vitro to be specific for cytomegalovirus antigens. While some public TCRs were present in many individuals, most TCR sequences turned up only very rarely across donors. A later analysis found that most CMV-associated TCR beta chains appeared HLA-restricted, with HLA associations seemingly driven largely by CMV exposure. A later genetic analysis reported fewer N-insertions in productive TCRs among donors in an Asian-associated ancestry cluster than the approximately 670-donor mean. Roughly 17 rarely observed V segments, including chromosome 9 orphons, were excluded from the earlier analysis of about 600 of the donors because counts were too low. Correlated functional status among segregating V segments might be attributable to linkage disequilibrium, but an unknown experimental factor could not be ruled out. In a later genetic analysis, a missense DCLRE1C variant was associated with V-gene and J-gene trimming of TCR beta chains, and the association was replicated in an independent cohort. A cluster of highly shared sequence variants was judged likely to be a technical artifact of the sequencing pipeline. In an earlier analysis of some 640 of the donors, most TCR beta V segments were observed in productive rearrangements about 90% or about 30% of the time, broadly matching IMGT annotations. A further reported finding was that TCR beta sequences accurately predicted the HLA-A and HLA-B alleles for most subjects in the first cohort. A later analysis found that HLA-associated TCR beta chains were more clonally expanded and had lower generation probabilities than equally common non-associated chains. The only immune exposure information available for the cohort was CMV serostatus. The 87-base-pair reads could not distinguish some IMGT-functional V segments, including TRBV6-2 and TRBV6-3, so those segments were excluded. The cohort was sequenced for TCR beta chains only, and without alpha or paired-chain data the features that could be detected were limited. HLA typing was unavailable for some donors at each locus, so association tests used only the typed subset.

Germline trimming amounts to 3 bases on V and 5 bases on J, with 5 as the count of junction bases outside the gene matches. In the germline V gene, CDR1 corresponds to SGDLS and CDR2 to YYNGEE. Spanning cysteine to phenylalanine, the CDR3 consists of 15 amino acids. The retained sequence is limited to the CDR3, 45 bases, with the frame set at the first base. The cohort comprised 670 or so healthy bone marrow donors. Cohort members were all nominally healthy when sampled, although unrecorded immune exposures were likely present. The donor tested CMV seronegative, placing the donor among the 350 or so seronegative members of the cohort. Every donor gave a peripheral blood sample, and the peripheral blood mononuclear cells from that sample were used for TCR beta sequencing. Genomic DNA was extracted from the blood cell samples with the Qiagen DNeasy Blood Extraction Kit. The library was generated by the immunoSEQ multiplex PCR assay. A mixture of 60 forward primers for TCR Vbeta segments and 13 reverse primers for TCR Jbeta segments was used in the multiplex PCR. The CDR3 region of rearranged TCR beta genes was amplified from genomic DNA with a multiplex PCR assay. The amplified TCR beta libraries were sequenced on the Illumina HiSeq System as 87-base-pair reads. As for the original processing: Across the 500 to 750 repertoires, a later analysis counted 60 million to 90 million unique TCR beta chains, some 11 million of which were shared by at least two donors. A nearest-neighbor algorithm error-corrected the raw reads and collapsed the reads into unique sequences, merging closely related sequences to remove PCR and sequencing errors. CDR3 sequences were aligned to IMGT reference sequences to assign V, D and J gene segments. For a sequence to be retained, at least a six-nucleotide match to both a V gene segment and a J gene segment was required. Rearrangements were called productive when the CDR3 lacked stop codons and stayed in frame with V and J; all others were non-productive. CDR3 was defined by IMGT convention, running from the second conserved V-encoded cysteine to the conserved J-encoded phenylalanine. Sequences without an unambiguous match to a single V gene segment were excluded from the earlier analysis of 450 to 750 of the donors. An earlier analysis of under 750 of the donors called V segments functional above 56.7% productive rearrangements and segregating when the between-donor standard deviation exceeded 5%. A statistical classification framework was built to diagnose cytomegalovirus status from the catalog of TCR beta chain sequences. A later analysis assigned V and J genes by comparing TCR nucleotide sequences with IMGT/GENE-DB human TR gene sequences. A later analysis assigned CDR3 sequences and most-parsimonious VDJ recombination scenarios with the TCRdist pipeline. In a later analysis, each TCR beta chain was defined by its CDR3 amino acid sequence together with its V-gene family, and reads without a unique V-gene family were excluded. A later analysis removed nearly 600 highly shared, low-generation-probability nucleotide sequences to deal with suspected cross-contamination and a sequencing artifact. In a later analysis, a clonal expansion index was calculated for each public chain from normalized within-repertoire ranks of inferred template counts. A later analysis computed generation probabilities with a VDJ recombination model fitted to out-of-frame rearrangements, and checked the results against IGoR. Hypergeometric tests were used in a later analysis to score TCR-TCR, TCR-HLA and TCR-CMV co-occurrence, with a repertoire-size bias correction applied to the TCR pairs. In a later analysis, false discovery rates were estimated by permuting HLA or CMV assignments 20 times. In a later analysis, co-occurring TCRs were grouped with DBSCAN, and TCRdist sequence similarity was added when clustering was performed within HLA-allele-positive subsets. Repertoires with fewer than 30,000 or more than 120,000 public chains, plus five repertoires with anomalous nucleotide sharing, were excluded from co-occurrence clustering. The table was pulled from immuneACCESS by TCRdb, which kept in-frame rearrangements only. Such tables lose some clones; where checked, under half of the loss comes from unresolved V genes, and the rest has no known cause. The V and J calls and the clone size are those of that table, but D and trimming were determined from the DNA. The sample yields 150,000 to 200,000 clones; approximately 80% were counted once. Approximately 2.6% of the sample belongs to the ten largest clones.

The sequenced sample was PBMCs. The TCR sequence derives from a female donor in good health and CMV-seronegative. The sequence is built from TRBV9 and TRBJ2-5; TRBD2 fits 12 bases in the junction. CDR3 protein: CASSARLAGDETQYF. The DNA is TGTGCCAGCAGCGCCCGACTAGCGGGAGATGAGACCCAGTACTTC.